The T cell receptor beta chain under discussion was sequenced for a study of T cell responses to AZD1222 COVID-19 vaccine. Study at large: Investigators merged groups given second doses at roughly 4 or roughly 12 weeks.

V was clipped by 3 bases and J by 3 bases, with 11 bases between them. Germline CDR1 SQVTM, CDR2 ANQGSEA. This CDR3 has 13 residues. The data were produced by immunoSEQ multiplex PCR, yet TCRdb's version contains in-frame clones alone and is incomplete. The sample records roughly 97,000 clones, around nine tenths being singletons. On this clone: Antigen unknown.

Findings and limits, study-wide: Possibly, clonal diversity was underestimated; donors were largely white British and included more females. Repertoires were obtained solely post-peak T cell response. Only a handful of AZD1222 recipients were seropositive at baseline.

The TCR sequence derives from an adult in good health. The gene calls are TRBV29-1 and TRBJ1-1; possibly TRBD1 for D (5 bases). The sample consisted of peripheral blood, taken on day 0 of AZD1222 vaccination. CDR3 region: CSVDQGRDTEAFF. Here the CDR3 DNA reads TGCAGCGTTGACCAGGGACGGGACACTGAAGCTTTCTTT.